These 10 T cell receptor beta chains were sequenced from one sample in a study of cytomegalovirus exposure and HLA in healthy donors. The PCR made use of 60 Vbeta and 13 Jbeta primers. The protocol was immunoSEQ multiplex PCR, while the TCRdb copy is restricted to in-frame clones and leaves out a portion. The table shows about 98,000 clones, with around 73% occurring only once. The sample was PBMCs. Receptor source: a female donor in good health and CMV-seronegative.

The chain carries TRBV27 and TRBJ2-1; D perhaps matches TRBD1 (5 bases). Deletions cut 1 base from V and 8 bases from J, with 6 bases between. Germline CDR1 MNHEY, CDR2 SMNVEV (reference sequence). This CDR3 is 12 amino acids long. The CDR3 nucleotides read TGTGCCAGCAGTTTATTAGGGGATGAGCAGTTCTTC. This codes for CASSLLGDEQFF.

The chain has TRBV9 and TRBJ2-3; 7 nucleotides align to TRBD1. Trimming at V came to 3 bases and at J to 1 base, leaving 2 bases not matched to a gene. In germline, CDR1 is SGDLS, CDR2 YYNGEE. The CDR3 runs 14 residues. CDR3: CASSAGQGTDTQYF. In nucleotides, the CDR3 is TGTGCCAGCAGCGCAGGACAGGGCACAGATACGCAGTATTTT.

The rearrangement uses TRBV5-1 and TRBJ2-5; 14 bases line up with TRBD2. The end of the DNA aligns better with TRBJ2-7, so the J call may be wrong. The V gene's germline CDR1 is SGHRS and CDR2 YFSETQ. This CDR3 spans 15 amino acids. The CDR3 here is CASSRGLAGAYEQYF. DNA of the CDR3: TGCGCCAGCAGCAGGGGACTAGCGGGAGCCTACGAGCAGTACTTC.

Remarks on this clone: Other DNA sequences from this sample encode an identical CDR3 as well. The gene calls are TRBV29-1 and TRBJ1-1, with D hard to call. Germline V gives CDR1 SQVTM, CDR2 ANQGSEA. The CDR3 extends over 11 amino acids. Trimming stripped 8 bases from V and 2 bases from J, with 9 bases between. The CDR3 DNA sequence: TGCAGCCCGGGAGGAAACACTGAAGCTTTCTTT. Protein product: CSPGGNTEAFF.

A word on this clone: The junction and the germline gene differ at one end; a read error may be behind it. The sample contains more than one DNA sequence encoding this CDR3. CDR3 sequence reads: CASSSNTGAGTEAFF. The CDR3 nucleotides are TGTGCCAGCAGCTCCAACACAGGGGCAGGAACTGAAGCCTTCTTT. This chain joins TRBV7-9 and TRBJ1-1, with 7 bases matching TRBD1. The CDR3 spans 15 residues. From germline, CDR1 is SEHNR and CDR2 FQNEAQ (reference sequence).

The V call is TRBV11-3, the J call TRBJ2-1; maybe TRBD2 (6 bases). The length of the CDR3 is 15 residues. Germline V gene sequence: CDR1 SGHNT, CDR2 YENEEA. V was trimmed by 3 bases and J by 0 bases, leaving 9 bases between them. DNA of the CDR3: TGTGCCAGCAGCTTTCGGGGGACCTCCTACAATGAGCAGTTCTTC. This encodes CASSFRGTSYNEQFF. Together with reference TRBV11-3 and TRBJ2-1, the CDR3 gives the full variable domain: EAGVVQSPRYKIIEKKQPVAFWCNPISGHNTLYWYLQNLGQGPELLIRYENEEAVDDSQLPKDRFSAERLKGVDSTLKIQPAELGDSAVYLCASSFRGTSYNEQFFGPGTRLTVL.

This clone turned up a few times. V is TRBV19 and J is TRBJ2-1; D is possibly TRBD1 (6 bases). CDR3 length: 13 amino acids. The germline CDR1 and CDR2 sequences are LNHDA and SQIVND (reference sequence). With 6 bases removed from V and 2 bases from J, the gap between germline ends came to 8 bases. CDR3 nucleotides: TGTGCCAGTAGCCCAGGGGCCTACAATGAGCAGTTCTTC. Its protein product is CASSPGAYNEQFF. Based on the CDR3 plus reference TRBV19 and TRBJ2-1, the full variable domain is DGGITQSPKYLFRKEGQNVTLSCEQNLNHDAMYWYRQDPGQGLRLIYYSQIVNDFQKGDIAEGYSVSREKKESFPLTVTSAQKNPTAFYLCASSPGAYNEQFFGPGTRLTVL.

CDR3 nucleotides: TGTGCCAGCAGCCTTACAGGGGGCGCCGCAGATACGCAGTATTTT. Translating it yields CASSLTGGAADTQYF. The V gene is TRBV6-1, the J gene TRBJ2-3, with 9 bases matching TRBD1. V was clipped by 6 bases and J by 4 bases; unmatched bases: 8. The CDR3 length is 15 residues. Germline V CDR1 and CDR2: MNHNS, SASEGT.

Many counts were recorded for this clone. This chain joins TRBV12-5 and TRBJ1-2; D might be TRBD1 (6 bases). The CDR3 runs to 12 residues. CDR1 is LGHNT and CDR2 is FRNRAP in the germline V gene. The ends were cut back, 6 bases at V and 4 bases at J, with 9 bases in the middle. CDR3: CASGGHGYGYTF. CDR3 nucleotides: TGTGCTAGTGGGGGACATGGCTATGGCTACACCTTC.

The chain recombines TRBV28 with TRBJ2-7; D is unresolved. The CDR3 totals 15 residues. Trimming pared 7 bases from V and 1 base from J, leaving 17 bases between. The germline V gene has CDR1 MDHEN and CDR2 SYDVKM. As DNA, the CDR3 is TGTGCCAGCACCCGATTCAACGACAAGTCCTACGAGCAGTACTTC. It codes for CASTRFNDKSYEQYF. The whole variable domain, remainder taken from reference TRBV28 and TRBJ2-7, is DVKVTQSSRYLVKRTGEKVFLECVQDMDHENMFWYRQDPGLGLRLIYFSYDVKMKEKGDIPEGYSVSREKKERFSLILESASTNQTSMYLCASTRFNDKSYEQYFGPGTRLTVT.